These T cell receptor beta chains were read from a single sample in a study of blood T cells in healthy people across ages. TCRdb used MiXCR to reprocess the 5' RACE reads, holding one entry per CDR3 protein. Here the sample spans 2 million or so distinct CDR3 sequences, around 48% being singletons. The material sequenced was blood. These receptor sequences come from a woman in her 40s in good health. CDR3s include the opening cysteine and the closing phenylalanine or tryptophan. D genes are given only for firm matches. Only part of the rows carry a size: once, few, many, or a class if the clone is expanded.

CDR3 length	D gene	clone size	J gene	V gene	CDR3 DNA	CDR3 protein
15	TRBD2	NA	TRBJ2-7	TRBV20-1	TGCAGTGCTAGAGTGGGGACTAGCGGCGGGAGCGAGCAGTACTTC	CSARVGTSGGSEQYF
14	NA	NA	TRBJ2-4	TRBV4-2	TGTGCCAGCAGCTCTTCCCGGGGAAAAAACATTCAGTACTTC	CASSSSRGKNIQYF
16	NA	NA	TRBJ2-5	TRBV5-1	TGCGCCAGCAGCTTGGGGGCCGCGGAGTGGGAAGAGACCCAGTACTTC	CASSLGAAEWEETQYF
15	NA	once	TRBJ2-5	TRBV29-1	TGCAGCGTTGACCAGGCAACGCTCCCTTACAATGAGCAGTACTTC	CSVDQATLPYNEQYF
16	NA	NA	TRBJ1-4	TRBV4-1	TGCGCCAGCAGCCAAGATTTGGGGAAGGCGGGGGAAAAACTGTTTTTT	CASSQDLGKAGEKLFF
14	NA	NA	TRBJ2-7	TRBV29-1	TGCAGCGTTGAACCAGGGGGGCCTCCCTACGAGCAGTACTTC	CSVEPGGPPYEQYF
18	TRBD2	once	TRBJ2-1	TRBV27	TGTGCCAGCAGTTTCCTTCCCGCTGGACTAGCGGGGGGAGATGAGCAGTTCTTC	CASSFLPAGLAGGDEQFF
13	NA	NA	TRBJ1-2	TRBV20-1	TGCAGTGCTAGAGGTACGCCAGGGTATGGCTACACCTTC	CSARGTPGYGYTF
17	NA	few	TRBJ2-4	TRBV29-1	TGCAGCGTTGAAGGACCTATGGGGGAACTAGCCAAAAACATTCAGTACTTC	CSVEGPMGELAKNIQYF
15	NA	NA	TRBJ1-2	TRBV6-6	TGTGCCAGCACTTACCCGGGCCAGCGCCCGTATGGCTACACCTTC	CASTYPGQRPYGYTF
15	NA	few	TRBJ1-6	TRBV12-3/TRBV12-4	TGTGCCAGCAGTTTAAGGACAGATACTGGTTCACCCCTCCACTTT	CASSLRTDTGSPLHF
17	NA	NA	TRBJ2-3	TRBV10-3	TGTGCCATCAGTGCTTCCGGACCGGGATCATCCACAGATACGCAGTATTTT	CAISASGPGSSTDTQYF
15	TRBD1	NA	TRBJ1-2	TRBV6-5	TGTGCCAGCAGTTACTCGACAGGGTTCACGGTTGGCTACACCTTC	CASSYSTGFTVGYTF
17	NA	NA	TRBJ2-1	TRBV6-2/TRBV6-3	TGTGCCAGCAGTTATATCGCCCAATTGAAGCGGGACAATGAGCAGTTCTTC	CASSYIAQLKRDNEQFF
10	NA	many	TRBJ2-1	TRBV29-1	TGCAGCGTTGATGACAATGAGCAGTTCTTC	CSVDDNEQFF
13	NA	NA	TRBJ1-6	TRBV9	TGTGCCAGCAGCGTAGAGCCTAATTCACCCCTCCACTTT	CASSVEPNSPLHF
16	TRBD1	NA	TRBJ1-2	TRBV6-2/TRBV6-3	TGTGCCAGCAGTTACATATCGGGACAGGAACATTATGGCTACACCTTC	CASSYISGQEHYGYTF
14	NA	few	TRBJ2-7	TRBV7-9	TGTGCCAGCAGCGTTATGGGGTCGTCCTACGAGCAGTACTTC	CASSVMGSSYEQYF
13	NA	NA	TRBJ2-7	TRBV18	TGTGCCAGCGCACCGGGCAGGTCCTACGAGCAGTACTTC	CASAPGRSYEQYF
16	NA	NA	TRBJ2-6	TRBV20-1	TGCAGTGCTAGAGATGGCGTCGGGGGTGGGGCCAACGTCCTGACTTTC	CSARDGVGGGANVLTF
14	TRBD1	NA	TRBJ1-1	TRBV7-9	TGTGCCAGCAAAGGGAAACAGGGGGCAACTGAAGCTTTCTTT	CASKGKQGATEAFF
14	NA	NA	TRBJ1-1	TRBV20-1	TGCAGTGCTCAACCGGGACGGTTGAACACTGAAGCTTTCTTT	CSAQPGRLNTEAFF
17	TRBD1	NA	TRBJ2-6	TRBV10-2	TGCGCCAGCAGTGGGGACAGGGTCTTCTCTGGGGCCAACGTCCTGACTTTC	CASSGDRVFSGANVLTF
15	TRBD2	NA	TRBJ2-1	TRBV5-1	TGCGCCAGCACTAGACTAGCGGGGGAAGTCAATGAGCAGTTCTTC	CASTRLAGEVNEQFF
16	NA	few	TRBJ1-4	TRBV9	TGTGCCAGCAGCTCACACTTCAGGGGTCTGAGCGAAAAACTGTTTTTT	CASSSHFRGLSEKLFF